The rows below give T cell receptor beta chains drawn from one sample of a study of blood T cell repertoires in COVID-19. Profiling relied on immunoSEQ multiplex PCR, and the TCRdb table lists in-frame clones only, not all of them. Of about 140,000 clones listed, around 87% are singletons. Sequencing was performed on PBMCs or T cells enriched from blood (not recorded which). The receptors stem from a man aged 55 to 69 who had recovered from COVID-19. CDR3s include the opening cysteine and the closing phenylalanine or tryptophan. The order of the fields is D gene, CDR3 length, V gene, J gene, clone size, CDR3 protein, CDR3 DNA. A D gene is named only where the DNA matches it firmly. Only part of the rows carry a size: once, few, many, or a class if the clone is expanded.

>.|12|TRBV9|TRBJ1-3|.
CASKRDGNTIYF
TGTGCCAGCAAACGCGATGGAAACACCATATATTTT
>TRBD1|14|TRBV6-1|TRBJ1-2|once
CASSEAGTAIGYTF
TGTGCCAGCAGTGAAGCCGGGACAGCTATTGGCTACACCTTC
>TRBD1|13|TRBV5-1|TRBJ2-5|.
CASSLEGAGTQYF
TGCGCCAGCAGCTTGGAGGGGGCAGGGACCCAGTACTTC
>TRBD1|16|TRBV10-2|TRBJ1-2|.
CASSWTGGDLTNGYTF
TGCGCCAGCAGCTGGACAGGGGGCGATCTTACGAACGGCTACACCTTC
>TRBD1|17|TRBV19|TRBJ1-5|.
CASSTLTGGRNNQPQHF
TGTGCCAGTAGTACCCTTACAGGGGGCCGAAACAATCAGCCCCAGCATTTT
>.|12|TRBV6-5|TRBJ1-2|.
CASSPGLGGYTF
TGTGCCAGCAGTCCGGGACTAGGTGGCTACACCTTC
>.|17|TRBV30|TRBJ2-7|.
CAWRPTIGARNPYEQYF
TGTGCCTGGAGGCCCACGATTGGGGCCAGAAATCCCTACGAGCAGTACTTC
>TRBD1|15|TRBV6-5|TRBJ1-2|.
CASSYLDRGHYGYTF
TGTGCCAGCAGTTACCTGGACAGGGGACACTATGGCTACACCTTC
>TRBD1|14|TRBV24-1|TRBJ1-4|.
CATGTGTDNEKLFF
TGTGCCACCGGAACCGGGACAGATAATGAAAAACTGTTTTTT
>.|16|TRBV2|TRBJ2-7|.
CASSRTKGNPSYEQYF
TGTGCCAGCAGCCGGACAAAAGGTAACCCCTCCTACGAGCAGTACTTC
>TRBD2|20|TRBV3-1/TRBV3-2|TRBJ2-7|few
CASSQVRAPLTSGGPYEQYF
TGTGCCAGCAGCCAAGTAAGGGCCCCCCTGACTAGCGGGGGGCCTTACGAGCAGTACTTC
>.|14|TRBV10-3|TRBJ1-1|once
CAISVRETNTEAFF
TGTGCCATCAGTGTTCGGGAAACTAACACTGAAGCTTTCTTT